This T cell receptor beta chain was sequenced during a study of beta chain features in type 1 diabetes. Study results and caveats: TCRB CDR3s were moderately but significantly shorter in Type 1 diabetes patients in all four CD4+ subsets. Researchers cautioned that cDNA sequencing could over-represent cells with high TCR expression.

Investigators reverse transcribed all isolated RNA, so they sequenced expressed TCRB transcripts. Repertoires were generated with immunoSEQ multiplex PCR, while TCRdb's copy carries only in-frame clones and drops some. This table has fewer than 450,000 clones, approximately 13% appearing once. Trimming stripped 4 bases from V and 9 bases from J, with 20 bases between. The CDR3 spans 14 residues. CDR1 is SGHDT, CDR2 YYEEEE, per germline. Details on this clone: Its antigen is unknown.

Sequenced material: naive CD4+ T cells from blood. J is TRBJ2-7 and V is TRBV5-6, with D possibly being TRBD1 (6 bases). The receptor's source is a woman aged 18-35 years with type 1 diabetes. The DNA of the CDR3 is TGTGCCAGCAGCGCCACGACAGGTTCCACTGGGCAGTACGTC. Protein product: CASSATTGSTGQYV.